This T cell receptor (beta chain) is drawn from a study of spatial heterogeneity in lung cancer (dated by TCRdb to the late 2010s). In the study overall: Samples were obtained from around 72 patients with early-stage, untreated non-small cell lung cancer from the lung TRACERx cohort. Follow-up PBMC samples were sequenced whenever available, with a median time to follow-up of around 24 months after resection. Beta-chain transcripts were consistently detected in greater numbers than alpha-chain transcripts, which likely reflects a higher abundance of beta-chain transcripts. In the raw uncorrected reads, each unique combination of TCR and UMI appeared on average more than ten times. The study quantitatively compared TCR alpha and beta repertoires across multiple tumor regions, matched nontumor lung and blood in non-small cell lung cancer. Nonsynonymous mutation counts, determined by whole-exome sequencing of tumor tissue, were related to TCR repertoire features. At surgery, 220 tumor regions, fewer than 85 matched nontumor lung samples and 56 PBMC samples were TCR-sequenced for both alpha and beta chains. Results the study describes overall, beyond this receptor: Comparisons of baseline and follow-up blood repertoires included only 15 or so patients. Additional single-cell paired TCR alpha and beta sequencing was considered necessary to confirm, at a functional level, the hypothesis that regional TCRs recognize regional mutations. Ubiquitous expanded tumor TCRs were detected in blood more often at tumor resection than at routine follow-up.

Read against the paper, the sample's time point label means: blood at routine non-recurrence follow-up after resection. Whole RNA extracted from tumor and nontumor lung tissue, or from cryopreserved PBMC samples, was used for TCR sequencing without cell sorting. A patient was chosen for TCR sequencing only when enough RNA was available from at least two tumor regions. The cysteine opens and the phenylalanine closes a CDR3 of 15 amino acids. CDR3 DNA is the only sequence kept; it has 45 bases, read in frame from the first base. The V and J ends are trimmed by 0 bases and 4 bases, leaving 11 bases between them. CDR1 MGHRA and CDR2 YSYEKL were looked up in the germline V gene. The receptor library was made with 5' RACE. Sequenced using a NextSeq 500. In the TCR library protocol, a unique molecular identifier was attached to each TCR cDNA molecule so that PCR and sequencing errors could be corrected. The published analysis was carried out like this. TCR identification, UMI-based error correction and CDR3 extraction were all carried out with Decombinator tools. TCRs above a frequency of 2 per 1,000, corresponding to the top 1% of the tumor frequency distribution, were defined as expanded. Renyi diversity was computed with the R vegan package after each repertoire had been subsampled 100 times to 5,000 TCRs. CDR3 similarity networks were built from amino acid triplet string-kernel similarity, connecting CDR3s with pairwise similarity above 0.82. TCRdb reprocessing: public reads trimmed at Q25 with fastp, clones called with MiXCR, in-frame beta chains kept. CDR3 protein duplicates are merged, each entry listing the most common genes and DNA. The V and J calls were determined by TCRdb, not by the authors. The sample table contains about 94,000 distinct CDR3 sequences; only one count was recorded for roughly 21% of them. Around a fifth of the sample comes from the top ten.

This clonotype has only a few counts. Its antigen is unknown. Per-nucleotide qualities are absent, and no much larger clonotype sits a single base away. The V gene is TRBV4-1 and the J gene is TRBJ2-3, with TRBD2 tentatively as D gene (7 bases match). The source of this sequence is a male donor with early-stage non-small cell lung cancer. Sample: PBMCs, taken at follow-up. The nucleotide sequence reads TGCGCCAGCAGCCAAGATCAGGGGAGGGCAGATACGCAGTATTTT. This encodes CASSQDQGRADTQYF.